Listed below are T cell receptor beta chains from one sample, sequenced in a study of blood T cell repertoires in COVID-19. Sequenced by immunoSEQ multiplex PCR; TCRdb stores in-frame clones only, minus some. The sample lists about 160,000 clones; more than 75% were seen once. The sequencing sample was made of PBMCs or T cells enriched from blood (not recorded which). The origin of the receptors is a woman between 50 and 59 years old who had recovered from COVID-19. CDR3s include the opening cysteine and the closing phenylalanine or tryptophan. The order of the fields is clone size, D gene, J gene, V gene, CDR3 protein, CDR3 DNA. The D gene is left open where the match is weak. Size is stated for part of the rows, as once, few or many counts, or as a class when the clone is expanded.

>.|.|TRBJ2-5|TRBV7-2
CASSRVLKETQYF
TGTGCCAGCAGCCGAGTACTAAAAGAGACCCAGTACTTC
>.|TRBD2|TRBJ2-7|TRBV5-4
CASSSRGGGASTYEQYF
TGTGCCAGCAGCTCCCGCGGGGGTGGGGCTTCGACCTACGAGCAGTACTTC
>.|.|TRBJ1-2|TRBV4-3
CASSQDTSNYGYTF
TGCGCCAGCAGCCAAGACACTTCTAACTATGGCTACACCTTC
>once|TRBD1|TRBJ1-5|TRBV30
CAWDRGSNQPQHF
TGTGCCTGGGACAGGGGAAGCAATCAGCCCCAGCATTTT
>.|.|TRBJ2-1|TRBV19
CASSMGEGWSYNEQFF
TGTGCCAGTAGTATGGGAGAGGGTTGGTCCTACAATGAGCAGTTCTTC
>.|.|TRBJ1-1|TRBV10-3
CAISKGDTEAFF
TGTGCCATCAGTAAGGGGGACACTGAAGCTTTCTTT
>.|TRBD1|TRBJ2-5|TRBV5-4
CASSSTGYQETQYF
TGTGCCAGCAGCTCGACAGGGTATCAAGAGACCCAGTACTTC
>.|.|TRBJ1-1|TRBV9
CASSVAATGNTEAFF
TGTGCCAGCAGCGTAGCCGCAACAGGGAATACTGAAGCTTTCTTT
>.|TRBD2|TRBJ2-4|TRBV3-1/TRBV3-2
CASSQPRGGAKNIQYF
TGTGCCAGCAGCCAACCCCGGGGGGGAGCCAAAAACATTCAGTACTTC
>.|.|TRBJ1-6|TRBV19
CASSPSPSGSLHF
TGTGCCAGTAGTCCCTCCCCCTCAGGCTCCCTCCACTTT
>.|.|TRBJ2-5|TRBV11-3
CASSPLRRRAVVGETQYF
TGTGCCAGCAGCCCCCTAAGGCGGCGAGCCGTGGTTGGAGAGACCCAGTACTTC
>.|.|TRBJ1-3|TRBV5-6
CASSFSAGPSSGNTIYF
TGTGCCAGCAGCTTTTCGGCGGGTCCCAGCTCTGGAAACACCATATATTTT
>.|.|TRBJ1-1|TRBV5-1
CASSQGFTEAFF
TGCGCCAGCAGTCAGGGGTTCACTGAAGCTTTCTTT
>few|.|TRBJ2-7|TRBV7-8
CASSPPRDSYEQYF
TGTGCCAGCAGCCCGCCACGGGACTCCTACGAGCAGTACTTC
>few|TRBD2|TRBJ2-2|TRBV7-8
CASIPGLAGLTGELFF
TGTGCCAGCATCCCGGGACTAGCGGGGCTCACCGGGGAGCTGTTTTTT
>.|TRBD2|TRBJ2-1|TRBV27
CAIAGTSFGEQFF
TGTGCCATCGCCGGGACTAGCTTTGGTGAGCAGTTCTTC
>.|TRBD1|TRBJ2-7|TRBV6-2/TRBV6-3
CASSPRGGQGKSEQYF
TGTGCCAGCAGCCCCAGAGGGGGACAGGGGAAGAGCGAGCAGTACTTC
>.|.|TRBJ2-7|TRBV7-9
CASSLTDEQYF
TGTGCCAGCAGCTTGACAGACGAGCAGTACTTC
>.|.|TRBJ2-5|TRBV7-2
CASSASETQYF
TGTGCCAGCAGCGCCAGTGAGACCCAGTACTTC
>.|.|TRBJ1-6|TRBV5-1
CASSLDDTASYNSPLHF
TGCGCCAGCAGCTTGGACGATACAGCCTCCTATAATTCACCCCTCCACTTT
>once|.|TRBJ1-1|TRBV7-2
CASSLGGSLNTEAFF
TGTGCCAGCAGCTTAGGGGGCTCCCTGAACACTGAAGCTTTCTTT
>once|.|TRBJ1-6|TRBV19
CASRLSSYNSPLHF
TGTGCCAGTAGGTTGAGCTCCTATAATTCACCCCTCCACTTT
>once|TRBD1|TRBJ2-3|TRBV5-8
CASSLRGLRINTDTQYF
TGTGCCAGCAGCTTAAGGGGGCTCAGGATAAACACAGATACGCAGTATTTT
>.|TRBD1|TRBJ1-6|TRBV3-1/TRBV3-2
CASDKSGQGASPLHF
TGTGCCAGCGACAAGTCGGGCCAGGGGGCTTCACCCCTCCACTTT
>once|TRBD1|TRBJ1-2|TRBV6-5
CASSRTGGYGYTF
TGTGCCAGCAGCCGAACAGGGGGGTATGGCTACACCTTC